This T cell receptor (beta chain) was recorded in a study of blood T cell repertoires in COVID-19. Study information: Specimens from acute and convalescent COVID-19 originated in the United States, Italy and Spain. PBMCs, B-cell-depleted T cells, or T cells provided the cDNA or gDNA that made up the material.

The CDR3 runs 14 residues. V lost 0 bases, J lost 10 bases, and 10 bases lay in between. Germline V gene data show CDR1 as LNHNV and CDR2 as YYDKDF (reference sequence). This clone was observed a handful of times. Donors were grouped by their self-reported clinical history. Resolution of symptoms, clearance, or two negative PCRs was present in recovered Cohort 3 donors. This table comes from immunoSEQ multiplex PCR, and its TCRdb copy is limited to in-frame clones, with some not included. The sample consists of approximately 160,000 clones, over 75% of them appearing once. The sequenced sample consisted of PBMCs or T cells enriched from blood (not recorded which). The chain is built from TRBV15 and TRBJ1-6, with unresolved D. The receptor comes from a man aged 40-49 years who had recovered from COVID-19. DNA of the CDR3: TGTGCCACCAGCAGAGATTTATATGGCTCACCCCTCCACTTT. It translates to CATSRDLYGSPLHF. The full variable domain, with the rest looked up from reference TRBV15 and TRBJ1-6, is DAMVIQNPRYQVTQFGKPVTLSCSQTLNHNVMYWYQQKSSQAPKLLFHYYDKDFNNEADTPDNFQSRRPNTSFCFLDIRSPGLGDTAMYLCATSRDLYGSPLHFGNGTRLTVT.